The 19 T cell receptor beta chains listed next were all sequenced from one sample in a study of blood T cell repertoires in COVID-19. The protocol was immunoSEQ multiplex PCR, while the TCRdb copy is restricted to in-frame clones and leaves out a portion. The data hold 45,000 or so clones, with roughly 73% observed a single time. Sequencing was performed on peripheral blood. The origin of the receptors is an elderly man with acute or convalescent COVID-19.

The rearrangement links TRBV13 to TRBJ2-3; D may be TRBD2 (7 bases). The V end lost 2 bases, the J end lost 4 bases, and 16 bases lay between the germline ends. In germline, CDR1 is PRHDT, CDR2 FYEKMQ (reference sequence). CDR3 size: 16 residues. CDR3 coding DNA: TGTGCCAGCAGCTTATTGGGGGGGCCCCGGGCAGATACGCAGTATTTT. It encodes CASSLLGGPRADTQYF.

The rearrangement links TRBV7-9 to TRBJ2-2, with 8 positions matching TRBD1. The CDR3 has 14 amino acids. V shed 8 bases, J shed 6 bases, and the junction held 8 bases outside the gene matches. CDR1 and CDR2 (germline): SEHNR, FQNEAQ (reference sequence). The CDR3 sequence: CASGQGIHSGELFF. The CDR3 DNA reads TGTGCCAGCGGACAGGGAATTCATTCCGGGGAGCTGTTTTTT.

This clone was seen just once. As DNA, the CDR3 is TGTGCCAGTAGTGGACTTACTAGCGGGAAAAACGAGCAGTACTTC. Amino acid sequence: CASSGLTSGKNEQYF. The rearrangement joins TRBV19 to TRBJ2-7; 10 nucleotides match TRBD2. Germline V gives CDR1 LNHDA, CDR2 SQIVND (reference sequence). V shed 5 bases and J 5 bases; nucleotides not matched to a gene: 9. This CDR3 region has 15 residues. Full variable domain (missing parts from reference TRBV19 and TRBJ2-7): DGGITQSPKYLFRKEGQNVTLSCEQNLNHDAMYWYRQDPGQGLRLIYYSQIVNDFQKGDIAEGYSVSREKKESFPLTVTSAQKNPTAFYLCASSGLTSGKNEQYFGPGTRLTVT.

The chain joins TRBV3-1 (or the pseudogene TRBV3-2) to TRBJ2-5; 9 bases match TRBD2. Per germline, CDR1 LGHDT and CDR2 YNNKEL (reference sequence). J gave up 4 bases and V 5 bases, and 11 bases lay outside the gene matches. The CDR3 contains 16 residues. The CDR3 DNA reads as TGTGCCAGCAGCGAGCGACTAGCGGCCTCTGGAGAGACCCAGTACTTC. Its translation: CASSERLAASGETQYF.

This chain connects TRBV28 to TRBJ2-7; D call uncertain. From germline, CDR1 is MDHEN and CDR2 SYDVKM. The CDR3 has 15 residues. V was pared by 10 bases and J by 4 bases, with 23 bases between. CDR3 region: CATNTPTSHPYEQYF. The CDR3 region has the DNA TGTGCCACCAATACGCCTACTTCTCACCCATACGAGCAGTACTTC.

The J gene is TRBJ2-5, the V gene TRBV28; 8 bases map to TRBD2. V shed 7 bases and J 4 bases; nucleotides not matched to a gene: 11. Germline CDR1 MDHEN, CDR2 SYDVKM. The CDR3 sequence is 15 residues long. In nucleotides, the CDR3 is TGTGCCAGCACCCCTGGTAACGGGAGGGGAGAGACCCAGTACTTC. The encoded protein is CASTPGNGRGETQYF.

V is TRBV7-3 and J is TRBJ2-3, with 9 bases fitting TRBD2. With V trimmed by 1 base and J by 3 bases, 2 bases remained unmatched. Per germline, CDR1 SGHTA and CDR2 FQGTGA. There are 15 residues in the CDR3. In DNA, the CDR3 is TGTGCCAGCAGCTTAAATAGCGGGAGAACAGATACGCAGTATTTT. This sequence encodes CASSLNSGRTDTQYF.

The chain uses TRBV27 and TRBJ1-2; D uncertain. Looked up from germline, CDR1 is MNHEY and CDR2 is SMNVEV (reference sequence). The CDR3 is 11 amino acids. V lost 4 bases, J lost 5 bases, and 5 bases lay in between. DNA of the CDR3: TGTGCCAGCAGTTCGGGATATGGCTACACCTTC. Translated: CASSSGYGYTF.

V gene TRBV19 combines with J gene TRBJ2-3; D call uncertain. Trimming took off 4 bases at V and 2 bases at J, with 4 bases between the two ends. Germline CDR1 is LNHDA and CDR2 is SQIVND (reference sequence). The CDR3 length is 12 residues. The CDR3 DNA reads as TGTGCCAGTAGTACCTACACAGATACGCAGTATTTT. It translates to CASSTYTDTQYF.

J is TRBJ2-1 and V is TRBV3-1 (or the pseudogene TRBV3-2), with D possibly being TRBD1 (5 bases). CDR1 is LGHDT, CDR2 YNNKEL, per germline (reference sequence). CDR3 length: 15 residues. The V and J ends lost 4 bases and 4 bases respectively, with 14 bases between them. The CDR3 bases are TGTGCCAGCAGCCCCCGACAGTCGAATTACAATGAGCAGTTCTTC. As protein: CASSPRQSNYNEQFF.

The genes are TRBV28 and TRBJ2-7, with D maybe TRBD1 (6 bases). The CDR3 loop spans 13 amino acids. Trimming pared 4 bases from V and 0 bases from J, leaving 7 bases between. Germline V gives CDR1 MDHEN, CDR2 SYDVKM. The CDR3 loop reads CASSSGDSYEQYF. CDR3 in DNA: TGTGCCAGCAGTTCAGGGGACTCCTACGAGCAGTACTTC.

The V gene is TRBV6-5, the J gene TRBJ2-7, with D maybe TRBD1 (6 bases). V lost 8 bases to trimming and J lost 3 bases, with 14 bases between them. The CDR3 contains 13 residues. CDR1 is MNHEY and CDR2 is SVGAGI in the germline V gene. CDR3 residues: CASSYEDSYEQYF. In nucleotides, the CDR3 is TGTGCCAGCTCATACGAGGACAGCTACGAGCAGTACTTC.

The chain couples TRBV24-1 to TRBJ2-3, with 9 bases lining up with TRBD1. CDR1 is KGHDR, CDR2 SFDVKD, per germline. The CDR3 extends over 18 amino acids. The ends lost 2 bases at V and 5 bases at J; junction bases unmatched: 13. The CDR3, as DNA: TGTGCCACCAGTGATTCGGGACGACAGGGGGTGTTTGAAGATACGCAGTATTTT. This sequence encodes CATSDSGRQGVFEDTQYF.

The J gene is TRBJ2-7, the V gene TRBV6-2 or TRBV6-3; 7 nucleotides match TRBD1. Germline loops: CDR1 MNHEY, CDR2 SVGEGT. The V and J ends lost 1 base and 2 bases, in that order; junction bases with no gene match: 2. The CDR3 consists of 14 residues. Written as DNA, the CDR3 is TGTGCCAGCAGTTACTACACAGGGGCCTACGAGCAGTACTTC. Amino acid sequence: CASSYYTGAYEQYF.

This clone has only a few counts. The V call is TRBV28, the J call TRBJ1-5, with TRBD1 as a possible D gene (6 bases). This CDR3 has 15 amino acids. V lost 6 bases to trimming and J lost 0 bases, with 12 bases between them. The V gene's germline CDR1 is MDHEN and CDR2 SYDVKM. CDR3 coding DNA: TGTGCCAGCAGAAAAGGGGGAGATAGCAATCAGCCCCAGCATTTT. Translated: CASRKGGDSNQPQHF.

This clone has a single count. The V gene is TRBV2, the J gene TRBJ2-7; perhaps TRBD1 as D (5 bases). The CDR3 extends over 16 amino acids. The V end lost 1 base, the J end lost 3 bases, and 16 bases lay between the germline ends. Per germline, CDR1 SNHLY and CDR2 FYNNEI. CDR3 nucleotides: TGTGCCAGCAGTGAAGAATGGCCAGGGAAGAACTACGAGCAGTACTTC. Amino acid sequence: CASSEEWPGKNYEQYF.

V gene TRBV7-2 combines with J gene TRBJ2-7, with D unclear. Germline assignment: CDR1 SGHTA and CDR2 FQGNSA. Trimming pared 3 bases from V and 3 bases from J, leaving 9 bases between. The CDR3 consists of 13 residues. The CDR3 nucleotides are TGTGCCAGCAGCTTCGGTCTTAACTACGAGCAGTACTTC. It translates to CASSFGLNYEQYF.

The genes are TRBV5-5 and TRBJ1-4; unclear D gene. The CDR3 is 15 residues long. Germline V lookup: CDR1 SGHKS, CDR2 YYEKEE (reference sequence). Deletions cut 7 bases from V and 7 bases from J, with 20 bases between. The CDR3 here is CASHAGGRDSEKLFF. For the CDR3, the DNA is TGTGCCAGCCACGCCGGAGGGAGGGATAGTGAAAAACTGTTTTTT.

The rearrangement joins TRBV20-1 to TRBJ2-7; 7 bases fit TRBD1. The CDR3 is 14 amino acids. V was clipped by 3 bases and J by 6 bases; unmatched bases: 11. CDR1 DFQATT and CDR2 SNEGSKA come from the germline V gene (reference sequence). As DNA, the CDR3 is TGCAGTGCTAGTACCGGGACAGCTAATAGCGAGCAGTACTTC. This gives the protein CSASTGTANSEQYF.